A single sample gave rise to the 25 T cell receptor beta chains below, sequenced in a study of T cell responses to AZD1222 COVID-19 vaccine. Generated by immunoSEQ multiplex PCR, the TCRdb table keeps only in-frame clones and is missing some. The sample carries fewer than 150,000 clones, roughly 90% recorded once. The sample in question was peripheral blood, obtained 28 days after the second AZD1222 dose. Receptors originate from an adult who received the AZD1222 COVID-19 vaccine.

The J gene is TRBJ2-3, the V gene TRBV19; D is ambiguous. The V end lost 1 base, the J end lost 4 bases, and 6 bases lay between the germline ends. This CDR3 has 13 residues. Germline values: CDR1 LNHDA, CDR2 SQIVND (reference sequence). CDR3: CASSIGIPDTQYF. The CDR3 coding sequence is TGTGCCAGTAGTATAGGTATCCCAGATACGCAGTATTTT. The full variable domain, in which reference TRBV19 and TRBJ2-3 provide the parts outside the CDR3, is DGGITQSPKYLFRKEGQNVTLSCEQNLNHDAMYWYRQDPGQGLRLIYYSQIVNDFQKGDIAEGYSVSREKKESFPLTVTSAQKNPTAFYLCASSIGIPDTQYFGPGTRLTVL.

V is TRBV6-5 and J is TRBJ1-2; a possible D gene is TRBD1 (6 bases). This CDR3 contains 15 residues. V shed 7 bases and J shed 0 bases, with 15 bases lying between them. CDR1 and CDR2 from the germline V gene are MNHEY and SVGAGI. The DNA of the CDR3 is TGTGCCAGCACAGAGGGGGGGATAACTAACTATGGCTACACCTTC. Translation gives CASTEGGITNYGYTF.

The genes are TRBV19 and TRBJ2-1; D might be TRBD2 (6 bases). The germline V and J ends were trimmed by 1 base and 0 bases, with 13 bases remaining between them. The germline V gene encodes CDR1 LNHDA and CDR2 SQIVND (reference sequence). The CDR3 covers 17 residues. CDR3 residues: CASSIAHDGSSYNEQFF. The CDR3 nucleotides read TGTGCCAGTAGTATAGCCCATGACGGGAGCTCCTACAATGAGCAGTTCTTC.

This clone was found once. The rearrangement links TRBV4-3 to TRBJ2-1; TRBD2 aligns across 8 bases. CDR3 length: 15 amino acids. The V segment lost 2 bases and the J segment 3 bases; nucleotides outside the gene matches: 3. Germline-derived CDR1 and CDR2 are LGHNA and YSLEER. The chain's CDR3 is CASSQLAGFYNEQFF. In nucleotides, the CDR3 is TGCGCCAGCAGCCAACTAGCGGGTTTCTACAATGAGCAGTTCTTC.

The DNA for the CDR3 is TGCGCCAGCAGCCCGGGGGACAGAAGCACAGATACGCAGTATTTT. As protein: CASSPGDRSTDTQYF. The chain has TRBV4-3 and TRBJ2-3, with a weak D call TRBD1 (7 bases). Trimming stripped 4 bases from V and 0 bases from J, with 11 bases between. This CDR3 contains 15 residues. Per the germline V gene, CDR1 is LGHNA and CDR2 is YSLEER.

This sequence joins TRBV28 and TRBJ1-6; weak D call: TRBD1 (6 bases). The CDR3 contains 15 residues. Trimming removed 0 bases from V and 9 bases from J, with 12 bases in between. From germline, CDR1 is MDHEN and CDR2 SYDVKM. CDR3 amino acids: CASSLWTTGPSPLHF. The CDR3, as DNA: TGTGCCAGCAGTTTATGGACGACAGGACCTTCACCCCTCCACTTT. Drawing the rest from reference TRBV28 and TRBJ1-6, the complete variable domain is DVKVTQSSRYLVKRTGEKVFLECVQDMDHENMFWYRQDPGLGLRLIYFSYDVKMKEKGDIPEGYSVSREKKERFSLILESASTNQTSMYLCASSLWTTGPSPLHFGNGTRLTVT.

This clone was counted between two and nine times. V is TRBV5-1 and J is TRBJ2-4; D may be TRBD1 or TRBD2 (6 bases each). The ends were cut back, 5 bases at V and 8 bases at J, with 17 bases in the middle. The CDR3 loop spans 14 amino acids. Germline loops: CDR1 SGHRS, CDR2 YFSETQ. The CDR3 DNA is TGCGCCAGCAGTAGATCGGGGGCAGGGGACATTCAGTACTTC. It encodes CASSRSGAGDIQYF. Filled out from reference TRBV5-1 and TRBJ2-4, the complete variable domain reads KAGVTQTPRYLIKTRGQQVTLSCSPISGHRSVSWYQQTPGQGLQFLFEYFSETQRNKGNFPGRFSGRQFSNSRSEMNVSTLELGDSALYLCASSRSGAGDIQYFGAGTRLSVL.

The CDR3 DNA reads TGTGCCAGCAGTCCCGACAGCAATAATGAGCAGTTCTTC. Protein product: CASSPDSNNEQFF. V is TRBV28 and J is TRBJ2-1; D is possibly TRBD1 (5 bases). This CDR3 has 13 amino acids. V gave up 5 bases and J gave up 7 bases, with 12 bases separating them. CDR1 and CDR2 from the germline V gene are MDHEN and SYDVKM.

DNA of the CDR3: TGTGCCAGCCACTCTCGCCCTGCAACTAATGAAAAACTGTTTTTT. Residues: CASHSRPATNEKLFF. The V gene is TRBV6-4, the J gene TRBJ1-4, with D unclear. This CDR3 spans 15 amino acids. Germline V gene lookup returns CDR1 MRHNA and CDR2 SNTAGT. V gave up 8 bases and J gave up 0 bases, with 13 bases separating them.

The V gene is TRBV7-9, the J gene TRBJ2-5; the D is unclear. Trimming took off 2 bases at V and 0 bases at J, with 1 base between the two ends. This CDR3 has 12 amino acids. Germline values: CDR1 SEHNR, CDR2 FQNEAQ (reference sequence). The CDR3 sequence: CASSLNQETQYF. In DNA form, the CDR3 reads TGTGCCAGCAGCTTAAACCAAGAGACCCAGTACTTC.

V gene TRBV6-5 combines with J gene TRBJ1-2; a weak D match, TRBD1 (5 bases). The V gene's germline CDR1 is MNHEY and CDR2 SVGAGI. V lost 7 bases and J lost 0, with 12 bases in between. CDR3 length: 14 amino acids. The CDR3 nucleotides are TGTGCCAGCATCGACAGACCCCCTAACTATGGCTACACCTTC. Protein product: CASIDRPPNYGYTF.

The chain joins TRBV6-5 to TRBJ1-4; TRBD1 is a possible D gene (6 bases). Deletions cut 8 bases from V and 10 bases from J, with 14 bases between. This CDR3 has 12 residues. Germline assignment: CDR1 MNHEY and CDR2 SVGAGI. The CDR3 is CASRQEAGKLFF. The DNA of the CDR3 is TGTGCCAGCCGACAGGAGGCTGGAAAACTGTTTTTT.

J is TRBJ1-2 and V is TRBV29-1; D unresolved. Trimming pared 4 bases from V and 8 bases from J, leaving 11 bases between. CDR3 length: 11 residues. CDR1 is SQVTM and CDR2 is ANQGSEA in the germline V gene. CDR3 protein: CSVGRSEGYTF. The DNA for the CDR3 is TGCAGCGTTGGAAGGAGCGAAGGCTACACCTTC.

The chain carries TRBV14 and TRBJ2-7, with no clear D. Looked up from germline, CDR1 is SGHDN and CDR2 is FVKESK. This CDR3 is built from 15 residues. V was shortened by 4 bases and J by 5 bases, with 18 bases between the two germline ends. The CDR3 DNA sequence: TGTGCCAGCAGCCTACCAGGACCGTTTATGGACGAGCAGTACTTC. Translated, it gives CASSLPGPFMDEQYF.

In nucleotides, the CDR3 is TGTGCCAGCTCACCCGGACAGGAAGAAAAACTGTTTTTT. This gives the protein CASSPGQEEKLFF. The rearrangement links TRBV18 to TRBJ1-4; 7 bases align to TRBD1. The germline V gene has CDR1 KGHSH and CDR2 LQKENI. CDR3 size: 13 residues. Trimming removed 3 bases from V and 8 bases from J; junction bases left unmatched: 3.

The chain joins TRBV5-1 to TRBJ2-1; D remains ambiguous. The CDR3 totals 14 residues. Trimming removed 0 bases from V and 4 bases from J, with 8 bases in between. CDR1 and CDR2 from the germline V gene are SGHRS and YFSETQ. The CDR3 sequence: CASSLDPGYNEQFF. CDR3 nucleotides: TGCGCCAGCAGCTTGGACCCTGGATACAATGAGCAGTTCTTC.

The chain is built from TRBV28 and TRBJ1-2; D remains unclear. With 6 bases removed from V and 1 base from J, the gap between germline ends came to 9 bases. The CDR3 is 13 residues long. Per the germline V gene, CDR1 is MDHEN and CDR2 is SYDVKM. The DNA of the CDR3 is TGTGCCAGCAGCACGGGTTTTAACTATGGCTACACCTTC. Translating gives CASSTGFNYGYTF.

The CDR3 protein is CATRSEQYV. DNA for the CDR3: TGTGCCACCAGGTCCGAGCAGTACGTC. The chain recombines TRBV24-1 with TRBJ2-7; no reliable D call. The CDR3 contains 9 residues. V shed 7 bases and J shed 6 bases, with 3 bases lying between them. From germline, CDR1 is KGHDR and CDR2 SFDVKD.

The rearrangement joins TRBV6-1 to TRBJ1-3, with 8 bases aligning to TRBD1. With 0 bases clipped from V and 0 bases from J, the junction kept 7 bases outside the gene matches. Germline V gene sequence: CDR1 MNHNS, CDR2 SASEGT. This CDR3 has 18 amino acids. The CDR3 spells CASSEARTGPNSGNTIYF. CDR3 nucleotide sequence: TGTGCCAGCAGTGAAGCAAGGACAGGGCCTAACTCTGGAAACACCATATATTTT.

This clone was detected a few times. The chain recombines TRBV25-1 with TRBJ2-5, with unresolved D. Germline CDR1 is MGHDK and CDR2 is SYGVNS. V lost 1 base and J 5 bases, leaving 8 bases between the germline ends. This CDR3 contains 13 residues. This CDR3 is CASSESYPETQYF. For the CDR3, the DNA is TGTGCCAGCAGTGAATCCTACCCTGAGACCCAGTACTTC.

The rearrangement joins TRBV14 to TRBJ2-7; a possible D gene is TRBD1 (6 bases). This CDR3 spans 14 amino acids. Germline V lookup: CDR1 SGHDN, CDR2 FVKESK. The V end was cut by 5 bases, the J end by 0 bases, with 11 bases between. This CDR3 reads CASSIQGSSYEQYF. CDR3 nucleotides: TGTGCCAGCAGCATACAGGGCAGCTCCTACGAGCAGTACTTC.

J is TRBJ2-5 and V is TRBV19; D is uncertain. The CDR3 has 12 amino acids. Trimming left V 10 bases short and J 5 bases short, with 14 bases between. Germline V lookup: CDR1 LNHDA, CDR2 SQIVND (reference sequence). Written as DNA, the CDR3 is TGTGCCACCTCGGGCTACTCTGAGACCCAGTACTTC. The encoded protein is CATSGYSETQYF.

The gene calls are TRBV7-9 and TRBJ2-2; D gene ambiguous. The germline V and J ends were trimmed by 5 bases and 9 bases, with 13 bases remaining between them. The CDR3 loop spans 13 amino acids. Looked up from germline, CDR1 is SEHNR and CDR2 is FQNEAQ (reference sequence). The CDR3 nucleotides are TGTGCCAGCAGCCCGTCCCTTAGCAGGGAGCTGTTTTTT. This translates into CASSPSLSRELFF.

The CDR3 coding sequence is TGTGCCAGCAGCAAAACATGGACCAGCTCATCTGGGGCCAACGTCCTGACTTTC. It is translated as CASSKTWTSSSGANVLTF. This chain links TRBV11-2 with TRBJ2-6; D remains unclear. Looked up from germline, CDR1 is SGHAT and CDR2 is FQNNGV. V was trimmed by 5 bases and J by 1 base, leaving 18 bases between them. The CDR3 has 18 amino acids. The full variable domain, rest sourced from reference TRBV11-2 and TRBJ2-6, is EAGVAQSPRYKIIEKRQSVAFWCNPISGHATLYWYQQILGQGPKLLIQFQNNGVVDDSQLPKDRFSAERLKGVDSTLKIQPAKLEDSAVYLCASSKTWTSSSGANVLTFGAGSRLTVL.

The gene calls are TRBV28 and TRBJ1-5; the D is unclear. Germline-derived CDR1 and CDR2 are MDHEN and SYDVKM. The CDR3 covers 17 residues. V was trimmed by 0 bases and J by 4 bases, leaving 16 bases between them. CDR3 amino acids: CASSLWILSPGNQPQHF. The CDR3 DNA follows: TGTGCCAGCAGTTTATGGATTCTCAGTCCGGGGAATCAGCCCCAGCATTTT.